This T cell receptor (beta chain) is drawn from a study of CXCR3-negative and CXCR3-positive naive CD8 T cells (dated by TCRdb to about 2019). Turning to the overall study: In total, around 140 million TRB reads were obtained, or roughly 1.5 +/- 0.3 million reads per library. Diversity and physicochemical repertoire analyses were performed on approximately 10 donors pooled from two independent experiments. For the TRBV-TRBJ cluster analysis, the naive subsets came from about five donors, while the memory cells came from 3 donors. Here is what the overall study found, with its caveats: Compared with CXCR3-negative naive cells, CXCR3-positive naive cells had TRB CDR3s with higher hydrophobicity (lower Kidera factor 4), lower energy, and higher strength and volume indices. Freshly isolated PBMCs were used for most assays because CXCR3 expression partially decreased after cryopreservation. Within the same donor, TRBV-TRBJ usage looked similar between naive CXCR3-negative and CXCR3-positive cells, but memory cells had distinct patterns. Because surface CD5, which has been linked to self-reactivity in mice, was comparable between naive subsets, TCR interaction strength was also inferred from TRB CDR3 physicochemical properties. Repertoire diversity was comparably high in both naive subsets but much lower in memory CD8+ T cells.

As encoded in the germline V gene, CDR1 is SGHRS while CDR2 is YFSETQ. The CDR3 contains 12 residues, cysteine and phenylalanine counted. The nucleotide record is missing. Concerning this clonotype: Its target antigen remains unknown.

Sequencing was performed on a NextSeq 550. The Human TCR Profiling Kit (MiLaboratory) was used to make UMI-labeled 5' RACE TRB cDNA libraries. The full amount of extracted RNA was used for cDNA synthesis, and the full amount of resulting cDNA was used for PCR amplification. Libraries were prepared in parallel with an identical number of PCR cycles. The study's processing was this. MIGEC and MiXCR extracted about 50,000 +/- 10,000 unique UMI-labeled TRB cDNA molecules per library, requiring at least two reads per UMI. On average, each library contained approximately 40,000 +/- 10,000 functional in-frame TRB CDR3 nucleotide clonotypes without stop codons. Diversity metrics, including normalized Shannon-Wiener and Chao1, were computed in VDJtools after downsampling to 5000 UMI-labeled TRB molecules per sample. VDJtools computed clonotype-size-weighted physicochemical properties of the central five CDR3 residues: interaction energy, strength, volume and Kidera factor 4. The reads were reprocessed in TCRdb, with one entry per CDR3 protein sequence and no accompanying DNA. TCRdb's processing, not the authors', yielded these V and J calls. This sample's listing comprises 150,000 or so distinct CDR3 sequences. The ten largest clones add up to approximately 0.51% of the sample.

For every CD8+ T cell subset, some 310,000 cells were flow-sorted straight into RLT lysis buffer, and each subset was sorted in triplicate. Naive CD8+ T cells were defined stringently as CD45RO-CCR7+CD27+CD95- to exclude memory contaminants. Peripheral blood mononuclear cells were isolated from buffy coats by standard density gradient centrifugation. A FACSAria III was used to flow-sort naive CXCR3-negative and CXCR3-positive CD8+ T cells. Total RNA was extracted from sorted cells using an RNeasy Mini Kit. The chain was built from TRBV5-1 and TRBJ2-7. The source is a human donor in good health. Some clones in this sample may be carry-over from other donors' samples. The sequenced sample was naive CXCR3- CD8+ T cells from blood. In the paper's terms, the cell subset or site label means: CD45RO-CCR7+CD27+CD95- naive CD8+ T cells lacking CXCR3 (TNR3-). The CDR3 protein: CASSLRPYEQYF.